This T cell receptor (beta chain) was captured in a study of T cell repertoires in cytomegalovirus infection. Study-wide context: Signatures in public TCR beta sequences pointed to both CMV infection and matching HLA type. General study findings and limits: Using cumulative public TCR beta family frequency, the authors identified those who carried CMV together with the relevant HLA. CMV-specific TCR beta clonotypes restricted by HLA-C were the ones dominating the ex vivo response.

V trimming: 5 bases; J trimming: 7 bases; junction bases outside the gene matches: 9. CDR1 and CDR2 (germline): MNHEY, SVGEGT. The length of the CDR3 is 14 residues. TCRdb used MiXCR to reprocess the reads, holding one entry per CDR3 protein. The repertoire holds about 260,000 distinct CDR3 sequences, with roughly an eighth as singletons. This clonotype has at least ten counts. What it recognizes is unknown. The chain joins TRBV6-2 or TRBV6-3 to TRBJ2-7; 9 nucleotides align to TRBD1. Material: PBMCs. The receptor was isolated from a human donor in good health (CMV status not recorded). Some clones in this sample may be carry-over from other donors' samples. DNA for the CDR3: TGTGCCAGCAGTAACCCCGGGACAGGGAATGAGCAGTACTTC. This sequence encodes CASSNPGTGNEQYF.